The 19 T cell receptor beta chains listed next were all sequenced from one sample in a study of T-cell reconstitution after alpha-beta-depleted transplantation in children. Library preparation (for TCRbeta) was performed with unique molecular identifiers. In TCRdb, the PCR reads were re-called with MiXCR into one record per CDR3 protein. The data contain some 550,000 distinct CDR3 sequences, about 23% of them singletons. Sample: PBMCs, mostly from graft donor cells, taken 360 days after TCRalphabeta/CD19-depleted stem cell transplant. The receptors were sampled from a boy under two years old who had a stem cell transplant for acute myeloid leukemia, so the T cells may come from the graft donor.

This clonotype was observed a handful of times. J is TRBJ2-7 and V is TRBV29-1; TRBD1 or TRBD2 may be the D gene (5 bases each). Trimming took 0 bases from V and 0 from J, leaving 12 bases between them. The CDR3 contains 15 residues. Germline V gene data show CDR1 as SQVTM and CDR2 as ANQGSEA. In DNA form, the CDR3 reads TGCAGCGTTGAAGATCGGGACCACAGCTCCTACGAGCAGTACTTC. Translation: CSVEDRDHSSYEQYF.

The chain has TRBV12-3 or TRBV12-4 and TRBJ2-1; no reliable D call. V lost 6 bases to trimming and J lost 15 bases, with 18 bases between them. The CDR3 sequence is 12 residues long. The CDR3 reads CASSLSGLDLFF. The CDR3 nucleotides read TGTGCCAGCAGCCTTTCTGGGTTAGATCTGTTCTTC.

V gene TRBV5-1 combines with J gene TRBJ1-4, with TRBD1 as a possible D gene (5 bases). The CDR3 has 16 residues. Trimming cost V 1 base and J 0 bases, with 10 bases left between them. Germline CDR1 and CDR2: SGHRS and YFSETQ. The CDR3 sequence: CASSLPSGSTNEKLFF. CDR3 nucleotides: TGCGCCAGCAGCTTGCCCTCAGGGTCAACTAATGAAAAACTGTTTTTT.

This rearrangement joins TRBV4-3 to TRBJ2-2; D not certain. This CDR3 has 18 amino acids. Trimming shortened V by 0 bases and J by 2 bases, and 16 bases separated the two germline ends. Germline CDR1 reads LGHNA; CDR2 reads YSLEER. This chain's CDR3 is CASSQDGVADLNTGELFF. CDR3 bases: TGCGCCAGCAGCCAAGATGGAGTGGCGGACCTAAACACCGGGGAGCTGTTTTTT.

This chain joins TRBV29-1 and TRBJ2-3; 14 nucleotides line up with TRBD2. Losses at the gene ends were 6 bases for V and 0 bases for J; bases not matched to a gene: 8. Germline CDR1 SQVTM, CDR2 ANQGSEA. The CDR3 has 17 amino acids. The CDR3 nucleotides are TGCAGCGTCGCCGGGACTAGCGGGGGACATAGCACAGATACGCAGTATTTT. Protein product: CSVAGTSGGHSTDTQYF.

This clonotype was detected only a few times. The CDR3 region is CSATPGLAGGTFSETQYF. The CDR3 nucleotides are TGCAGTGCTACACCGGGACTAGCGGGGGGAACTTTTTCAGAGACCCAGTACTTC. This rearrangement joins TRBV20-1 to TRBJ2-5; TRBD2 matches 15 bases. With V trimmed by 4 bases and J by 4 bases, 13 bases remained unmatched. Germline-derived CDR1 and CDR2 are DFQATT and SNEGSKA (reference sequence). CDR3 length equals 18 residues.

This clonotype was seen only a few times. The V gene is TRBV20-1, the J gene TRBJ1-2; D gene uncertain. The V end was cut by 3 bases, the J end by 1 base, with 18 bases between. Germline V CDR1 and CDR2: DFQATT, SNEGSKA (reference sequence). This CDR3 contains 16 residues. The CDR3 nucleotides read TGCAGTGCTAGTTTGGATACTACAAATCTTAACTATGGCTACACCTTC. Protein: CSASLDTTNLNYGYTF.

The chain links TRBV12-3 or TRBV12-4 to TRBJ2-2, with 7 bases that match TRBD1. The V segment lost 2 bases and the J segment 9 bases; nucleotides outside the gene matches: 9. This CDR3 is 15 amino acids long. CDR3 nucleotides: TGTGCCAGCAGTTTAAGAAGAACAGGGGAAAGGGAGCTGTTTTTT. This translates into CASSLRRTGERELFF.

This clonotype turned up a few times. J is TRBJ2-5 and V is TRBV7-9; D not resolved. V lost 2 bases to trimming and J lost 3 bases, with 4 bases between them. This CDR3 has 12 residues. Germline V lookup: CDR1 SEHNR, CDR2 FQNEAQ (reference sequence). The CDR3 sequence is CASSLNEETQYF. CDR3 sequence (DNA): TGTGCCAGCAGCTTAAATGAAGAGACCCAGTACTTC.

This clonotype came up many times. V and J are TRBV29-1 and TRBJ2-1; D might be TRBD1 (6 bases). V was shortened by 6 bases and J by 5 bases, with 14 bases between the two germline ends. The CDR3 consists of 13 residues. Germline CDR1 SQVTM, CDR2 ANQGSEA. The CDR3 here is CSVAGQNHNEQFF. CDR3 DNA sequence: TGCAGCGTGGCAGGACAGAACCACAATGAGCAGTTCTTC.

The chain recombines TRBV28 with TRBJ1-2; D may be TRBD1 (6 bases). With 6 bases removed from V and 8 bases from J, the gap between germline ends came to 16 bases. This CDR3 contains 13 residues. The germline CDR1 and CDR2 sequences are MDHEN and SYDVKM. CDR3 nucleotide sequence: TGTGCCAGCAGCCGCGGACAGCCGGGGGGCTACACCTTC. It specifies CASSRGQPGGYTF.

This chain connects TRBV12-3 or TRBV12-4 to TRBJ2-5; 9 bases are shared with TRBD1. CDR3 size: 14 residues. J gave up 1 base and V 6 bases, and 3 bases lay outside the gene matches. The CDR3 loop is CASSRTGAQETQYF. CDR3 DNA: TGTGCCAGCAGCCGGACAGGGGCCCAAGAGACCCAGTACTTC.

This clonotype was seen a handful of times. The chain recombines TRBV12-3 or TRBV12-4 with TRBJ2-1; a weak D match, TRBD2 (5 bases). The CDR3 is 14 amino acids. The V end lost 7 bases, the J end lost 8 bases, and 18 bases lay between the germline ends. The CDR3 loop is CASKDRAGVDEQFF. In DNA form, the CDR3 reads TGTGCCAGCAAAGATAGGGCCGGGGTCGATGAGCAGTTCTTC.

On this clonotype: With a much larger clone just one base away, this may be a read error. The gene calls are TRBV29-1 and TRBJ2-1; D may be TRBD2 (6 bases). In germline, CDR1 is SQVTM, CDR2 ANQGSEA. Between the trimmed V and J ends, which lost 4 bases and 8 bases, there was a span of 12 bases. The CDR3 runs 12 residues. CDR3 in amino acids: CSVVGGDDEQFF. Here the CDR3 DNA reads TGCAGCGTTGTGGGGGGTGACGATGAGCAGTTCTTC.

This clonotype was observed a few times. The V call is TRBV12-3 or TRBV12-4, the J call TRBJ2-5; 7 bases align to TRBD2. Trimming at V came to 7 bases and at J to 2 bases, leaving 4 bases not matched to a gene. The CDR3 covers 13 residues. For the CDR3, the DNA is TGTGCCAGCAACCGGGGGGTACAAGAGACCCAGTACTTC. As protein: CASNRGVQETQYF.

This clonotype appeared a few times. V gene TRBV20-1 combines with J gene TRBJ1-5; unclear D gene. Trimming cost V 3 bases and J 2 bases, with 5 bases left between them. This CDR3 contains 12 residues. Germline-derived CDR1 and CDR2 are DFQATT and SNEGSKA (reference sequence). CDR3 DNA sequence: TGCAGTGCTAGCACGCGCAATCAGCCCCAGCATTTT. Its protein is CSASTRNQPQHF.

This clonotype occurred a few times. The V call is TRBV29-1, the J call TRBJ1-2; D possibly corresponds to TRBD1 (6 bases). The CDR3 spans 11 residues. The V and J ends lost 6 bases and 5 bases respectively, with 10 bases between them. From germline, CDR1 is SQVTM and CDR2 ANQGSEA. CDR3 protein: CSVDSTYGYTF. CDR3 in DNA: TGCAGCGTGGACAGTACATATGGCTACACCTTC.

This clonotype showed up just a few times. The chain is built from TRBV2 and TRBJ2-3; TRBD2 aligns across 7 bases. V shed 10 bases, J shed 1 base, and the junction held 5 bases outside the gene matches. The CDR3 has 13 residues. The germline V gene encodes CDR1 SNHLY and CDR2 FYNNEI. The chain's CDR3 is CANWGGRTDTQYF. The CDR3 region has the DNA TGTGCCAACTGGGGGGGACGCACAGATACGCAGTATTTT.

The chain is built from TRBV10-2 and TRBJ2-4, with 12 bases fitting TRBD1. The CDR3 runs 15 residues. V lost 8 bases and J lost 0; bases outside the gene matches: 2. Germline CDR1 and CDR2: WSHSY and SAAADI. The DNA for the CDR3 is TGCGCCAGCGGGGACAGGGGGCTAGCCAAAAACATTCAGTACTTC. Its protein is CASGDRGLAKNIQYF.